The clone carrying this TCR beta chain has only a few counts. As yet, its antigen is unknown. Profiled with immunoSEQ multiplex PCR; TCRdb holds only in-frame clones, not every one. The sample has 4,000 or so clones, 50% to 75% seen once; the top ten hold just under 50%. The sample originates from a study of PD-1 blockade in classical Hodgkin lymphoma. Whole-study findings and limits: Differences between repertoires have undefined causes, possibly disease activity or prior therapy.

Time point here: cycle 4 day 1 (C4D1), after less than 7 weeks of nivolumab. Each patient experienced a relapse that followed autologous stem cell transplantation, and brentuximab vedotin exposure varied. The study isolated CD8+ T cells from thawed PBMCs by magnetic negative selection. Germline CDR1 reads MNHEY; CDR2 reads SMNVEV (reference sequence). This CDR3 spans 13 amino acids. V lost 3 bases to trimming and J lost 8 bases, with 10 bases between them. This TCR was sampled from a human donor with classical Hodgkin lymphoma. This chain links TRBV27 with TRBJ1-4; D might be TRBD1 (5 bases). The material sequenced was CD8+ T cells from blood, taken before the fourth cycle of nivolumab. CDR3 DNA sequence: TGTGCCAGCAGTTTCGGAGGGGACGAAAAACTGTTTTTT. This translates into CASSFGGDEKLFF.